Sequencing of this T cell receptor (beta chain) was carried out in a study of T cells in Graves' hyperthyroidism and ophthalmopathy. The V gene lost 4 bases and the J gene lost 2 bases, with 9 bases spanning the gap. This CDR3 has 14 residues. The germline V gene encodes CDR1 SNHLY and CDR2 FYNNEI. Newly diagnosed hyperthyroidism patients aged 18 to 65 years had disease lasting under 2 months. There were TCR beta CDR3 regions amplified from RNA transcripts. During a first-round RT-PCR of the TCR CDR3, the HTBI primer set was used. TCRdb used MiXCR to reprocess the multiplex PCR reads, holding one entry per CDR3 protein. Of about 420,000 distinct CDR3 sequences in the sample, around 14% were seen once.

The TCR sequence derives from a young woman with Graves' hyperthyroidism. Sequenced material: blood. The genes are TRBV2 and TRBJ1-5; tentatively, D is TRBD1 (5 bases). CDR3 in amino acids: CASSAGVGNQPQHF. The CDR3 DNA reads TGTGCCAGCAGTGCGGGGGTAGGCAATCAGCCCCAGCATTTT.